Listed below are T cell receptor beta chains from one sample, sequenced in a study of shared clonotypes between healthy human individuals. Assay used: immunoSEQ multiplex PCR; TCRdb lists only in-frame clones, some missing. Found here are a few million clones, just over 90% of them singletons; the top ten hold under 0.45%. Material: naive CD4+ T cells from PBMCs. The receptors were sampled from a man in his late teens or twenties in good health. Some clones in this sample may be carry-over from other donors' samples. Both conserved end residues are part of each CDR3. D genes are given only for firm matches. Where a row states a size, it is once, few, many or the class of an expanded clone; other rows omit it.

TRBJ2-1	TRBD2	TRBV4-2	-	CASSQDSTSGKRNEQFF	TGTGCCAGCAGCCAAGATTCGACTAGCGGGAAGCGCAATGAGCAGTTCTTC
TRBJ2-2	-	TRBV7-2	-	CASSLLGAGELFF	TGTGCCAGCAGCCTCCTGGGCGCCGGGGAGCTGTTTTTT
TRBJ1-5	TRBD1	TRBV28	-	CASSPGQGVVGNQPQHF	TGTGCCAGCAGTCCCGGGCAGGGGGTGGTGGGCAATCAGCCCCAGCATTTT
TRBJ1-5	TRBD1	TRBV27	-	CASSPLPGQGRGNQPQHF	TGTGCCAGCAGCCCGCTACCGGGACAGGGTAGGGGCAATCAGCCCCAGCATTTT
TRBJ2-5	TRBD2	TRBV5-4	-	CASSLWEGSQETQYF	TGTGCCAGCAGCTTGTGGGAGGGCTCCCAAGAGACCCAGTACTTC
TRBJ2-5	TRBD2	TRBV6-1	-	CASSEALAGTWETQYF	TGTGCCAGCAGTGAAGCTTTAGCGGGGACCTGGGAGACCCAGTACTTC
TRBJ2-7	TRBD2	TRBV4-1	-	CASSQVLAGGGQYF	TGCGCCAGCAGCCAGGTACTAGCGGGAGGTGGGCAGTACTTC
TRBJ2-1	-	TRBV10-3	-	CAISESRRLPSSYNEQFF	TGTGCCATCAGTGAGTCAAGGCGGCTACCGAGCTCCTACAATGAGCAGTTCTTC
TRBJ1-3	-	TRBV5-6	-	CASSSGTASGNTIYF	TGTGCCAGCAGCTCGGGGACGGCCTCTGGAAACACCATATATTTT
TRBJ2-7	-	TRBV5-1	-	CASRVPGRGYEQYF	TGCGCCAGCAGGGTTCCAGGGCGCGGTTACGAGCAGTACTTC
TRBJ2-5	TRBD1	TRBV6-4	once	CARIIGTEPVRTQYF	TGTGCCAGAATAATAGGGACAGAGCCAGTGAGGACCCAGTACTTC
TRBJ1-4	-	TRBV5-4	-	CASSFGGMNEKLFF	TGTGCCAGCAGCTTCGGCGGAATGAATGAAAAACTGTTTTTT
TRBJ2-7	TRBD1	TRBV5-1	-	CASSEGGAYEQYF	TGCGCCAGCAGTGAAGGGGGCGCGTACGAGCAGTACTTC
TRBJ1-2	-	TRBV10-3	-	CAISESLRGDYGYTF	TGTGCCATCAGTGAGTCTCTCAGGGGCGACTATGGCTACACCTTC
TRBJ2-1	-	TRBV5-6	-	CASSLVEWRQLIGEQFF	TGTGCCAGCAGCTTGGTCGAATGGCGACAACTTATAGGTGAGCAGTTCTTC
TRBJ2-5	-	TRBV13	-	CASSTFAGQETQYF	TGTGCCAGCAGCACATTTGCGGGGCAAGAGACCCAGTACTTC
TRBJ1-2	-	TRBV9	-	CASSVATGNYGYTF	TGTGCCAGCAGCGTAGCGACCGGGAACTATGGCTACACCTTC
TRBJ1-1	-	TRBV5-1	-	CASSLGFMNTEAFF	TGCGCCAGCAGCTTGGGTTTCATGAACACTGAAGCTTTCTTT
TRBJ2-3	-	TRBV7-9	once	CASSLRASLRTDTQYF	TGTGCCAGCAGCCTTAGGGCCAGCCTTCGCACAGATACGCAGTATTTT
TRBJ2-3	-	TRBV7-8	-	CASSFPLITDTQYF	TGTGCCAGCAGCTTTCCCTTGATCACAGATACGCAGTATTTT
TRBJ1-2	-	TRBV29-1	once	CSVYDTLNYGYTF	TGCAGCGTTTATGACACGCTTAACTATGGCTACACCTTC
TRBJ2-1	-	TRBV7-2	-	CASSPGNSYNEQFF	TGTGCCAGCAGCCCCGGCAACTCCTACAATGAGCAGTTCTTC
TRBJ2-3	TRBD2	TRBV29-1	-	CSAHSGADTQYF	TGCAGCGCCCATAGCGGGGCAGATACGCAGTATTTT
TRBJ2-7	TRBD1	TRBV5-4	-	CASSTTGRLGEQYF	TGTGCCAGCAGCACGACAGGGCGGCTTGGCGAGCAGTACTTC
TRBJ1-6	TRBD1	TRBV5-4	once	CASSLGTGVVNSPLHF	TGTGCCAGCAGCTTGGGGACAGGGGTGGTTAATTCACCCCTCCACTTT
TRBJ2-1	-	TRBV6-5	-	CASSLSKSYNEQFF	TGTGCCAGCAGCCTGTCAAAATCCTACAATGAGCAGTTCTTC
TRBJ2-7	-	TRBV7-3	once	CASSLGGLREQYF	TGTGCCAGCAGCTTAGGGGGTCTCCGCGAGCAGTACTTC
TRBJ2-3	-	TRBV10-1	-	CASSENPAADTQYF	TGCGCCAGCAGTGAGAATCCAGCGGCGGATACGCAGTATTTT
TRBJ2-7	-	TRBV4-3	-	CASSQEWRVGEQYF	TGCGCCAGCAGCCAAGAATGGCGCGTCGGCGAGCAGTACTTC
TRBJ2-6	-	TRBV7-4	-	CASSAYSSSQSRANVLTF	TGTGCCAGCAGCGCGTATTCCAGCTCACAAAGTCGGGCCAACGTCCTGACTTTC
TRBJ1-1	-	TRBV19	-	CASSGTATAGGAFF	TGTGCCAGTAGTGGGACCGCCACGGCGGGGGGAGCTTTCTTT
TRBJ2-7	TRBD1	TRBV10-1	-	CASSRQGGGEQYF	TGCGCCAGCAGTAGACAGGGTGGGGGAGAGCAGTACTTC
TRBJ2-7	-	TRBV30	-	CACHAELNNEQYF	TGTGCCTGTCACGCGGAGCTAAACAACGAGCAGTACTTC
TRBJ1-2	-	TRBV9	once	CASSVGGPQSYGYTF	TGTGCCAGCAGCGTAGGGGGACCTCAATCCTATGGCTACACCTTC
TRBJ2-2	TRBD1	TRBV6-5	once	CASSRQGPNTGELFF	TGTGCCAGCAGTAGACAGGGGCCGAACACCGGGGAGCTGTTTTTT
TRBJ1-1	TRBD1	TRBV2	-	CASSAGTGVPNTEAFF	TGTGCCAGCAGTGCGGGGACAGGGGTCCCGAACACTGAAGCTTTCTTT
TRBJ1-1	-	TRBV2	-	CASSNSTEWAMNTEAFF	TGTGCCAGCAGTAACTCTACGGAGTGGGCGATGAACACTGAAGCTTTCTTT
TRBJ1-1	-	TRBV21-1	-	CASSKEARTGVTEAFF	TGTGCCAGCAGCAAAGAAGCTAGGACAGGGGTTACTGAAGCTTTCTTT
TRBJ2-2	-	TRBV19	-	CASSIQDGGELFF	TGTGCCAGTAGTATCCAGGACGGCGGGGAGCTGTTTTTT
TRBJ2-1	-	TRBV5-4	once	CASSLDKGTEQFF	TGTGCCAGCAGCTTGGACAAGGGAACTGAGCAGTTCTTC
TRBJ2-5	TRBD1	TRBV5-1	once	CASSLAQGQGQETQYF	TGCGCCAGCAGCTTGGCTCAGGGACAGGGCCAAGAGACCCAGTACTTC
TRBJ2-3	-	TRBV21-1	-	CASRERLSTSTDTQYF	TGTGCCAGCAGGGAAAGACTGAGCACTAGCACAGATACGCAGTATTTT